These 15 T cell receptor beta chains were all obtained from the same sample, sequenced in a study of blood T cell repertoires in COVID-19. Sequencing was performed with immunoSEQ multiplex PCR; in TCRdb, only in-frame clones are kept and a portion is missing. Altogether under 200,000 clones are present, about 88% being singletons, with the ten largest covering roughly 14%. The sequenced sample consisted of peripheral blood. These receptors originate from a man aged 25-40 years with active or convalescent COVID-19.

This clone was found once. This chain joins TRBV27 and TRBJ1-1; D is perhaps TRBD1 (5 bases). V gave up 2 bases and J gave up 3 bases, with 7 bases separating them. The CDR3 is made up of 13 amino acids. Per the germline V gene, CDR1 is MNHEY and CDR2 is SMNVEV (reference sequence). The CDR3 DNA is TGTGCCAGCAGTTTAGGAGGGGACACTGAAGCTTTCTTT. Protein: CASSLGGDTEAFF.

The J gene is TRBJ2-3, the V gene TRBV6-5; TRBD2 matches at 11 bases. Losses at the gene ends were 5 bases for V and 4 bases for J; bases not matched to a gene: 5. Germline-derived CDR1 and CDR2 are MNHEY and SVGAGI. This CDR3 spans 15 amino acids. The CDR3 here is CASSLSGGVPDTQYF. The CDR3 region has the DNA TGTGCCAGCAGTCTTAGCGGGGGGGTTCCAGATACGCAGTATTTT.

The rearrangement uses TRBV7-3 and TRBJ1-6, with 9 bases identical to TRBD1. This CDR3 is 14 amino acids long. The V gene end was trimmed by 2 bases and the J gene end by 7 bases; junction bases not matched to a gene: 0. The V gene's germline CDR1 is SGHTA and CDR2 FQGTGA. CDR3 nucleotide sequence: TGTGCCAGCAGCTTAGACAGGGGGAATTCACCCCTCCACTTT. Encoded protein: CASSLDRGNSPLHF.

This chain uses TRBV30 with TRBJ1-1; D is unclear. Trimming cost V 1 base and J 8 bases, with 20 bases left between them. Germline CDR1 and CDR2: GTSNPN and SVGIG (reference sequence). The CDR3 has 15 residues. The chain's CDR3 is CAWSGYGLREGEAFF. CDR3 in DNA: TGTGCCTGGAGTGGATATGGACTCCGCGAAGGGGAAGCTTTCTTT.

A remark on this clone: Mismatch with germline at one junction end may stem from a read error. V usage is TRBV27 and J usage is TRBJ2-1; 11 bases map to TRBD2. CDR1 is MNHEY, CDR2 SMNVEV, per germline (reference sequence). The CDR3 totals 19 residues. CDR3 sequence: CASSLYPGTSGSSYNEQFF. In nucleotides, the CDR3 is TGTGCCAGCAGCTTATATCCCGGGACTAGCGGTAGCTCCTACAATGAGCAGTTCTTC.

The V and J genes are TRBV19 and TRBJ1-6; D gene uncertain. The CDR3 runs 13 residues. Germline CDR1 and CDR2: LNHDA and SQIVND (reference sequence). V lost 1 base to trimming and J lost 16 bases, with 14 bases between them. The CDR3 protein is CASSIVVPQKLHF. Written as DNA, the CDR3 is TGTGCCAGTAGTATAGTAGTCCCACAGAAACTCCACTTT.

DNA for the CDR3: TGTGCCAGCAGTCCCGACAATTACCCCCAGAGAAGGGAAAAACTGTTTTTT. It is translated as CASSPDNYPQRREKLFF. This chain joins TRBV6-6 and TRBJ1-4; D unclear. Trimming stripped 5 bases from V and 8 bases from J, with 24 bases between. Germline lookup yields CDR1 MNHNY and CDR2 SVGAGI (reference sequence). This CDR3 spans 17 amino acids.

This clone was detected once. The chain is built from TRBV2 and TRBJ1-5; 7 nucleotides agree with TRBD1. The germline gives CDR1 SNHLY, CDR2 FYNNEI. This CDR3 contains 15 residues. V was clipped by 3 bases and J by 7 bases; unmatched bases: 9. The CDR3 here is CASSEVRQGGQPQHF. CDR3 nucleotides: TGTGCCAGCAGTGAGGTCCGACAGGGTGGGCAGCCCCAGCATTTT.

The chain uses TRBV20-1 and TRBJ1-4; D is unclear. The V end was cut by 3 bases, the J end by 7 bases, with 6 bases between. This CDR3 has 11 residues. Looked up from germline, CDR1 is DFQATT and CDR2 is SNEGSKA (reference sequence). This chain's CDR3 is CSASSSEKLFF. Here the CDR3 DNA reads TGCAGTGCTAGCTCGAGTGAAAAACTGTTTTTT.

In its sample, this clone was seen a few times. J is TRBJ2-2 and V is TRBV9; D not certain. CDR1 SGDLS and CDR2 YYNGEE come from the germline V gene. The CDR3 runs to 13 residues. Trimming pared 1 base from V and 4 bases from J, leaving 5 bases between. CDR3 region: CASSVWATGELFF. The CDR3 DNA follows: TGTGCCAGCAGCGTATGGGCCACCGGGGAGCTGTTTTTT.

The rearrangement uses TRBV5-1 and TRBJ1-2; perhaps TRBD1 as D (6 bases). In germline, CDR1 is SGHRS, CDR2 YFSETQ. This CDR3 is 13 amino acids long. The ends were cut back, 1 base at V and 6 bases at J, with 10 bases in the middle. The CDR3 region is CASSLSRGDGYTF. The CDR3 DNA sequence: TGCGCCAGCAGCTTGTCCAGGGGAGATGGCTACACCTTC.

This chain uses TRBV14 with TRBJ1-2; the D gene is possibly TRBD1 (6 bases). The CDR3 spans 15 residues. Germline CDR1 is SGHDN and CDR2 is FVKESK. V was trimmed by 4 bases and J by 0 bases, leaving 12 bases between them. CDR3 sequence reads: CASSLNRDANYGYTF. CDR3 DNA: TGTGCCAGCAGCCTGAACAGGGACGCTAACTATGGCTACACCTTC.

V usage is TRBV7-2 and J usage is TRBJ2-3, with 7 bases matching TRBD2. The V gene's germline CDR1 is SGHTA and CDR2 FQGNSA. The CDR3 runs to 14 residues. V was clipped by 4 bases and J by 2 bases; unmatched bases: 3. DNA of the CDR3: TGTGCCAGCAGCTCCGGACTAGTCACAGATACGCAGTATTTT. Protein sequence: CASSSGLVTDTQYF.

The chain uses TRBV3-1 (or the pseudogene TRBV3-2) and TRBJ1-6; D is ambiguous. Germline V gene data show CDR1 as LGHDT and CDR2 as YNNKEL (reference sequence). V was pared by 4 bases and J by 8 bases, with 15 bases between. The CDR3 covers 15 residues. The DNA of the CDR3 is TGTGCCAGCAGCCCCCTAGAGGGTTGGGATTCACCCCTCCACTTT. This translates into CASSPLEGWDSPLHF.

This clone was counted a few times. The chain has TRBV10-3 and TRBJ1-1, with D unclear. The CDR3 consists of 15 residues. The V gene's germline CDR1 is ENHRY and CDR2 SYGVKD. V was pared by 3 bases and J by 4 bases, with 15 bases between. This CDR3 reads CAISDGSERATEAFF. The CDR3 DNA reads as TGTGCCATCAGTGATGGGAGTGAACGGGCCACTGAAGCTTTCTTT.